A selection of T cell receptor beta chains follows, all from one sample in a study of blood T cell repertoires in COVID-19. Repertoires were generated with immunoSEQ multiplex PCR, while TCRdb's copy carries only in-frame clones and drops some. The sample records about 250,000 clones, 86% being singletons. Sequencing was carried out using peripheral blood. The receptors were gathered from a woman older than 75 with COVID-19, enrolled during active disease. The CDR3 runs from the conserved cysteine through the conserved F or W. The order of the fields is D gene, clone size, V gene, J gene, CDR3 protein, CDR3 DNA. D genes are given only for firm matches. Clone size is shown for a subset of rows, as once, few, many or a class of expanded clone.

d_gene: TRBD1; abundance: few; v_gene: TRBV28; j_gene: TRBJ1-5; CDR3aa: CASTLTGTGTNQPQHF; CDR3nt: TGTGCCAGCACCCTTACGGGGACAGGGACTAATCAGCCCCAGCATTTT
d_gene: TRBD1; abundance: NA; v_gene: TRBV18; j_gene: TRBJ2-2; CDR3aa: CASSPLGQATGELFF; CDR3nt: TGTGCCAGCTCACCACTGGGACAGGCAACCGGGGAGCTGTTTTTT
d_gene: NA; abundance: NA; v_gene: TRBV2; j_gene: TRBJ1-2; CDR3aa: CASSLFGQLNVGYTF; CDR3nt: TGTGCCAGCAGTTTATTCGGACAGCTCAACGTAGGCTACACCTTC
d_gene: NA; abundance: once; v_gene: TRBV5-1; j_gene: TRBJ2-1; CDR3aa: CASSLGLDYNEQFF; CDR3nt: TGCGCCAGCAGCTTGGGACTGGACTACAATGAGCAGTTCTTC
d_gene: TRBD1; abundance: NA; v_gene: TRBV19; j_gene: TRBJ1-6; CDR3aa: CASSIVGTALHF; CDR3nt: TGTGCCAGTAGTATAGTCGGGACAGCCCTCCACTTT
d_gene: TRBD1; abundance: once; v_gene: TRBV11-2; j_gene: TRBJ1-6; CDR3aa: CASRGQGSSPLHF; CDR3nt: TGTGCCAGCAGGGGACAGGGTTCCTCACCCCTCCACTTT
d_gene: NA; abundance: once; v_gene: TRBV6-4; j_gene: TRBJ2-3; CDR3aa: CASSKEADTDTQYF; CDR3nt: TGTGCCAGCAGCAAGGAAGCGGACACAGATACGCAGTATTTT
d_gene: TRBD1; abundance: few; v_gene: TRBV5-1; j_gene: TRBJ1-6; CDR3aa: CASSPGTAHNSPLHF; CDR3nt: TGCGCCAGCAGCCCGGGGACAGCCCATAATTCACCCCTCCACTTT
d_gene: TRBD1; abundance: NA; v_gene: TRBV20-1; j_gene: TRBJ1-1; CDR3aa: CSASSRGALNTEAFF; CDR3nt: TGCAGTGCTAGTTCCAGGGGGGCTTTGAACACTGAAGCTTTCTTT
d_gene: TRBD2; abundance: NA; v_gene: TRBV11-2; j_gene: TRBJ2-5; CDR3aa: CASTGLAGGVETQYF; CDR3nt: TGTGCCAGCACCGGACTAGCGGGGGGGGTGGAGACCCAGTACTTC
d_gene: TRBD2; abundance: NA; v_gene: TRBV27; j_gene: TRBJ2-3; CDR3aa: CASSRSGVTDTQYF; CDR3nt: TGTGCCAGCAGCCGGAGCGGGGTCACAGATACGCAGTATTTT
d_gene: NA; abundance: NA; v_gene: TRBV6-1; j_gene: TRBJ2-5; CDR3aa: CASSELGGRGETQYF; CDR3nt: TGTGCCAGCAGTGAATTGGGAGGTAGGGGAGAGACCCAGTACTTC
d_gene: NA; abundance: NA; v_gene: TRBV4-3; j_gene: TRBJ1-1; CDR3aa: CASSQVVSGEAFF; CDR3nt: TGCGCCAGCAGCCAAGTGGTGTCGGGTGAAGCTTTCTTT
d_gene: NA; abundance: NA; v_gene: TRBV3-1/TRBV3-2; j_gene: TRBJ2-1; CDR3aa: CASSQDPKNEQFF; CDR3nt: TGTGCCAGCAGCCAAGATCCAAAAAATGAGCAGTTCTTC
d_gene: NA; abundance: NA; v_gene: TRBV19; j_gene: TRBJ1-6; CDR3aa: CASSNRESSPLHF; CDR3nt: TGTGCCAGTAGTAACCGAGAGTCTTCACCCCTCCACTTT
d_gene: NA; abundance: NA; v_gene: TRBV18; j_gene: TRBJ1-4; CDR3aa: CASSTQAGYDEKLFF; CDR3nt: TGTGCCAGCTCAACACAGGCGGGCTACGATGAAAAACTGTTTTTT
d_gene: NA; abundance: NA; v_gene: TRBV27; j_gene: TRBJ1-2; CDR3aa: CASSDRPGVTDGYTF; CDR3nt: TGTGCCAGCAGTGACCGGCCGGGGGTAACCGATGGCTACACCTTC
d_gene: NA; abundance: NA; v_gene: TRBV6-5; j_gene: TRBJ2-1; CDR3aa: CASSSLGQPYNEQFF; CDR3nt: TGTGCCAGCAGTTCCCTCGGACAGCCCTACAATGAGCAGTTCTTC
d_gene: TRBD2; abundance: NA; v_gene: TRBV9; j_gene: TRBJ2-2; CDR3aa: CASSGLAGGTGELFF; CDR3nt: TGTGCCAGCAGCGGGCTAGCGGGGGGAACCGGGGAGCTGTTTTTT
d_gene: NA; abundance: once; v_gene: TRBV7-2; j_gene: TRBJ2-7; CDR3aa: CASSSADSIEQYF; CDR3nt: TGTGCCAGCAGCTCTGCGGATTCGATCGAGCAGTACTTC
d_gene: TRBD1; abundance: NA; v_gene: TRBV6-4; j_gene: TRBJ1-2; CDR3aa: CATRGSGQGDYGYTF; CDR3nt: TGTGCCACCAGGGGCTCTGGACAGGGCGACTATGGCTACACCTTC
d_gene: NA; abundance: NA; v_gene: TRBV7-9; j_gene: TRBJ1-1; CDR3aa: CASSPNLEAFF; CDR3nt: TGTGCCAGCAGCCCTAACCTGGAAGCTTTCTTT
d_gene: TRBD2; abundance: NA; v_gene: TRBV5-4; j_gene: TRBJ2-1; CDR3aa: CASSAGGRGPNEQFF; CDR3nt: TGTGCCAGCAGCGCGGGGGGTCGAGGGCCCAATGAGCAGTTCTTC
d_gene: TRBD1; abundance: NA; v_gene: TRBV18; j_gene: TRBJ1-1; CDR3aa: CASSKGTGMNTEAFF; CDR3nt: TGTGCCAGCTCAAAAGGGACAGGCATGAACACTGAAGCTTTCTTT
d_gene: NA; abundance: NA; v_gene: TRBV19; j_gene: TRBJ1-5; CDR3aa: CASTENGGGHQPQHF; CDR3nt: TGTGCCAGTACGGAGAATGGGGGCGGGCATCAGCCCCAGCATTTT
d_gene: NA; abundance: NA; v_gene: TRBV27; j_gene: TRBJ2-2; CDR3aa: CASKRGGGTGELFF; CDR3nt: TGTGCCAGCAAAAGAGGGGGAGGGACCGGGGAGCTGTTTTTT
d_gene: NA; abundance: NA; v_gene: TRBV5-4; j_gene: TRBJ1-4; CDR3aa: CASSWRGSTNEKLFF; CDR3nt: TGTGCCAGCAGCTGGAGAGGATCAACTAATGAAAAACTGTTTTTT
d_gene: TRBD1; abundance: few; v_gene: TRBV6-2/TRBV6-3; j_gene: TRBJ1-1; CDR3aa: CASSYRDRVSEAFF; CDR3nt: TGTGCCAGCAGTTACCGGGACAGGGTGTCTGAAGCTTTCTTT
d_gene: NA; abundance: NA; v_gene: TRBV29-1; j_gene: TRBJ1-5; CDR3aa: CSAREGNQPQHF; CDR3nt: TGCAGCGCTCGCGAGGGCAATCAGCCCCAGCATTTT
d_gene: NA; abundance: few; v_gene: TRBV25-1; j_gene: TRBJ2-7; CDR3aa: CASSEPGSPLEQYF; CDR3nt: TGTGCCAGCAGTGAGCCGGGATCCCCCCTCGAGCAGTACTTC
d_gene: TRBD1; abundance: NA; v_gene: TRBV19; j_gene: TRBJ1-5; CDR3aa: CASSSRDRGYNQPQHF; CDR3nt: TGTGCCAGTAGTTCGCGGGACAGGGGGTACAATCAGCCCCAGCATTTT
d_gene: TRBD2; abundance: NA; v_gene: TRBV4-2; j_gene: TRBJ2-5; CDR3aa: CASSDSGLAGGQETQYF; CDR3nt: TGTGCCAGCAGCGACTCAGGACTAGCGGGGGGACAAGAGACCCAGTACTTC
d_gene: NA; abundance: once; v_gene: TRBV19; j_gene: TRBJ2-1; CDR3aa: CASSINGDSYNEQFF; CDR3nt: TGTGCCAGTAGTATTAACGGGGACTCCTACAATGAGCAGTTCTTC
d_gene: TRBD1; abundance: NA; v_gene: TRBV5-1; j_gene: TRBJ1-4; CDR3aa: CASSPGQTTEKLFF; CDR3nt: TGCGCCAGCAGCCCGGGACAGACTACTGAAAAACTGTTTTTT
d_gene: TRBD1; abundance: NA; v_gene: TRBV5-5; j_gene: TRBJ1-2; CDR3aa: CASSRQGNGYTF; CDR3nt: TGTGCCAGCAGTCGACAGGGGAATGGCTACACCTTC
d_gene: NA; abundance: NA; v_gene: TRBV10-3; j_gene: TRBJ2-1; CDR3aa: CATLPGVYNEQFF; CDR3nt: TGTGCCACCCTCCCGGGGGTTTACAATGAGCAGTTCTTC
d_gene: TRBD1; abundance: NA; v_gene: TRBV20-1; j_gene: TRBJ1-2; CDR3aa: CSASQVRGIDLRGYTF; CDR3nt: TGCAGTGCTAGTCAGGTCAGGGGGATCGACTTGCGCGGCTACACCTTC
d_gene: NA; abundance: NA; v_gene: TRBV2; j_gene: TRBJ1-1; CDR3aa: CASTIESMNTEAFF; CDR3nt: TGTGCCAGCACAATTGAGTCTATGAACACTGAAGCTTTCTTT
d_gene: NA; abundance: once; v_gene: TRBV6-2/TRBV6-3; j_gene: TRBJ1-4; CDR3aa: CASSYLDRPNEKLFF; CDR3nt: TGTGCCAGCAGTTACTTGGACAGACCTAATGAAAAACTGTTTTTT
d_gene: NA; abundance: NA; v_gene: TRBV6-2/TRBV6-3; j_gene: TRBJ2-7; CDR3aa: CASSRLNRAPREQYF; CDR3nt: TGTGCCAGCAGTCGCCTCAACAGGGCTCCTCGCGAGCAGTACTTC
d_gene: TRBD2; abundance: NA; v_gene: TRBV28; j_gene: TRBJ2-1; CDR3aa: CASRSSGAGVSNEQFF; CDR3nt: TGTGCCAGCAGATCCTCCGGTGCGGGGGTGAGTAATGAGCAGTTCTTC